A selection of T cell receptor beta chains follows, all from one sample in a study of cytomegalovirus exposure and HLA in healthy donors. Sequencing used immunoSEQ multiplex PCR; TCRdb keeps in-frame clones, though not all of them. The sample has 95,000 to 110,000 clones; 81% are singletons. The sequencing sample was made of PBMCs. Source of these receptors: a man in his thirties or forties in good health and CMV-seronegative. Each CDR3 is given with its conserved first and last residue. The D gene is left open where the match is weak. Clone size is given for some rows only: seen once, a few or many times, or a class if the clone is expanded.

V gene	clone size	CDR3 length	D gene	J gene	CDR3 DNA	CDR3 protein
TRBV6-5	.	13	.	TRBJ1-6	TGTGCCAGCAGTTACTCAACAGTTTCACCCCTCCACTTT	CASSYSTVSPLHF
TRBV2	.	13	.	TRBJ2-7	TGTGCCAGCAGTGTCGTAGCGACCTACGAGCAGTACTTC	CASSVVATYEQYF
TRBV5-1	.	14	TRBD2	TRBJ2-7	TGCGCCAGCAGCTTTAGCGGGGCCCCCTACGAGCAGTACTTC	CASSFSGAPYEQYF
TRBV6-6	.	16	.	TRBJ2-7	TGTGCCAGCAGTTGCCCCCCATCAATGGGGCGTTACGAGCAGTACTTC	CASSCPPSMGRYEQYF
TRBV7-9	.	15	.	TRBJ1-6	TGTGCCAGCAGCTCCTTGACTGGCCCGGGATCACCCCTCCACTTT	CASSSLTGPGSPLHF
TRBV10-1	few	14	TRBD2	TRBJ2-2	TGCGCCAGCAGTGATAGCGGGAGAATCGGGGAGCTGTTTTTT	CASSDSGRIGELFF
TRBV10-3	few	13	.	TRBJ1-5	TGTGCCATCAGTGACTTAGCGGGGCAGCCCCAGCATTTT	CAISDLAGQPQHF
TRBV18	.	14	TRBD1	TRBJ2-5	TGTGCCAGCTCACTAGACAGGGGGTTGGAGACCCAGTACTTC	CASSLDRGLETQYF
TRBV9	.	15	TRBD2	TRBJ2-3	TGTGCCAGCAGCGTAGTGTCCGGGGGGGCAGATACGCAGTATTTT	CASSVVSGGADTQYF
TRBV2	.	15	TRBD1	TRBJ1-5	TGTGCCAGCAGCCCGGGACAGGGGGCTCGACAGCCCCAGCATTTT	CASSPGQGARQPQHF
TRBV2	few	15	.	TRBJ1-6	TGTGCCAGCAGACTCGAGTCGGGGTTTAATTCACCCCTCCACTTT	CASRLESGFNSPLHF
TRBV5-8	.	13	TRBD2	TRBJ2-7	TGTGCCAGCAGCTTCGGGCTAGCGGACGAGCAGTACTTC	CASSFGLADEQYF
TRBV4-1	.	16	TRBD1	TRBJ2-3	TGCGCCAGCAGCCACCGAGGGGGACAGGCAACAGATACGCAGTATTTT	CASSHRGGQATDTQYF
TRBV4-1	.	17	.	TRBJ1-4	TGCGCCAGCAGCCGCGGGGACGGCGCAAGGACTAATGAAAAACTGTTTTTT	CASSRGDGARTNEKLFF
TRBV29-1	.	13	TRBD1	TRBJ2-7	TGCAGCGTTGAAGGGACAGGTGCCTACGAGCAGTACTTC	CSVEGTGAYEQYF
TRBV28	.	16	TRBD2	TRBJ2-1	TGTGCCAGCAGTCCCTGGACTAGCGGGAGTATAAATGAGCAGTTCTTC	CASSPWTSGSINEQFF
TRBV6-6	.	14	TRBD2	TRBJ2-3	TGTGCCAGCAGTCGACTAGCGGGCACAGATACGCAGTATTTT	CASSRLAGTDTQYF
TRBV1	.	19	.	TRBJ2-2	TGCACCAGCAGCCAGAGTCTAGCGGGAGGGCCCCCGTCAACCGGGGAGCTGTTTTTT	CTSSQSLAGGPPSTGELFF
TRBV5-1	once	15	TRBD2	TRBJ2-1	TGCGCCAGCAGCTTGGCACGGGGGGGAAACAATGAGCAGTTCTTC	CASSLARGGNNEQFF
TRBV10-2	.	13	TRBD2	TRBJ2-2	TGCGCCATCGCAGCGGGAGATACCGGGGAGCTGTTTTTT	CAIAAGDTGELFF
TRBV19	.	14	.	TRBJ2-7	TGTGCCAGTAGTATTTCCGCGGAGGCCTACGAGCAGTACTTC	CASSISAEAYEQYF
TRBV7-2	.	14	TRBD1	TRBJ2-7	TGTGCCAGCAGCCTAAAGACAGGGCCCCACGAGCAGTACTTC	CASSLKTGPHEQYF
TRBV4-1	.	15	.	TRBJ2-3	TGCGCCAGCAGCCAAGTATCTTCCGGTGGAGATACGCAGTATTTT	CASSQVSSGGDTQYF
TRBV5-6	.	13	.	TRBJ2-5	TGTGCCAGCAGCTTGTCCAGTCAAGAGACCCAGTACTTC	CASSLSSQETQYF
TRBV4-1	.	14	TRBD1	TRBJ2-1	TGCGCCAGCAGCCATCTCCAGGGGGCGGGGGAGCAGTTCTTC	CASSHLQGAGEQFF
TRBV30	.	12	.	TRBJ2-7	TGTGCCTGGATCGGTAGCGGCTACGAGCAGTACTTC	CAWIGSGYEQYF
TRBV7-3	few	16	TRBD1	TRBJ1-5	TGTGCCAGCAGCCCCCAGGACAGGGAGTGGAGTCAGCCCCAGCATTTT	CASSPQDREWSQPQHF